This T cell receptor (beta chain) was identified in a study of OX40 agonist ivuxolimab in advanced cancers. Sequenced by immunoSEQ multiplex PCR; TCRdb stores in-frame clones only, minus some. The sample has around 80,000 clones, about 84% seen once. Trimming removed 4 bases from V and 8 bases from J, with 11 bases in between. The CDR3 spans 12 residues. CDR1 and CDR2 (germline): MDHEN, SYDVKM. The sequence was obtained from an adult with an advanced solid tumor such as melanoma, head and neck, liver or kidney cancer. Sequenced material: CD4+ or CD8+ T cells sorted from blood, taken in a trial of the OX40 agonist ivuxolimab. The chain recombines TRBV28 with TRBJ1-2; D uncertain. This chain's CDR3 is CASSSLRNGYTF. CDR3 sequence (DNA): TGTGCCAGCAGTTCTCTAAGGAACGGCTACACCTTC.